This passage covers 14 T cell receptor beta chains from one sample sequenced in a study of blood T cell repertoires in COVID-19. Using immunoSEQ multiplex PCR, the repertoire was profiled, and TCRdb retains in-frame clones only, with some absent. Among approximately 320,000 clones, about 90% were seen once, and the ten largest hold around 10%. Sequences were obtained from peripheral blood. All receptors come from a young woman with COVID-19, enrolled during active disease.

This chain joins TRBV2 and TRBJ2-7; perhaps TRBD1 as D (5 bases). The CDR3 has 14 amino acids. V lost 9 bases, J lost 1 base, and 16 bases lay in between. Germline CDR1 and CDR2: SNHLY and FYNNEI. The CDR3 DNA follows: TGTGCCAGTTGTCTCCGAGACAGTTCCTACGAGCAGTACTTC. It translates to CASCLRDSSYEQYF.

This chain uses TRBV29-1 with TRBJ1-2; 11 positions match TRBD1. Germline V lookup: CDR1 SQVTM, CDR2 ANQGSEA. The CDR3 consists of 15 residues. The ends lost 4 bases at V and 4 bases at J; junction bases unmatched: 8. As DNA, the CDR3 is TGCAGCGTTGGGGGACAGGGGGGCCTTACCTATGGCTACACCTTC. It translates to CSVGGQGGLTYGYTF.

The rearrangement joins TRBV28 to TRBJ1-1, with 7 bases lining up with TRBD1. J was trimmed by 0 bases and V by 6 bases; bases with no gene match: 10. The germline V gene has CDR1 MDHEN and CDR2 SYDVKM. The CDR3 sequence is 16 residues long. The CDR3 loop reads CASSPRGPSMNTEAFF. The CDR3 bases are TGTGCCAGCAGCCCTAGGGGGCCATCTATGAACACTGAAGCTTTCTTT.

This clone has a single count. The chain has TRBV7-9 and TRBJ2-5; D possibly matches TRBD1 or TRBD2 (6 bases each). The germline CDR1 and CDR2 sequences are SEHNR and FQNEAQ (reference sequence). This CDR3 region has 13 residues. Trimming removed 7 bases at V and 4 bases at J, with 13 bases between. The DNA for the CDR3 is TGTGCCAGCACGGGGGCGGTTTCAGAGACCCAGTACTTC. Translated: CASTGAVSETQYF.

The CDR3, as DNA: TGTGCCAGTAGTATAGACAGGGGGAACACTGAAGCTTTCTTT. This encodes CASSIDRGNTEAFF. The chain has TRBV19 and TRBJ1-1, with D possibly matching TRBD1 (6 bases). This CDR3 spans 14 amino acids. From germline, CDR1 is LNHDA and CDR2 SQIVND (reference sequence). V lost 0 bases, J lost 1 base, and 6 bases lay in between.

The J gene is TRBJ1-1, the V gene TRBV29-1, with TRBD1 identical over 8 bases. V dropped 0 bases and J dropped 11; count of bases not matched to a gene: 11. The CDR3 totals 14 residues. CDR1 is SQVTM and CDR2 is ANQGSEA in the germline V gene. The CDR3 sequence: CSVEDRWQGAGAFF. DNA for the CDR3: TGCAGCGTTGAAGATCGGTGGCAGGGGGCTGGCGCTTTCTTT.

The chain carries TRBV10-1 and TRBJ1-2; D is perhaps TRBD1 (6 bases). The CDR3 consists of 13 residues. Deletions cut 4 bases from V and 0 bases from J, with 6 bases between. Germline CDR1 and CDR2: WNHNN and SYGVQD (reference sequence). The CDR3: CASSGQANYGYTF. Written as DNA, the CDR3 is TGCGCCAGCAGTGGACAGGCTAACTATGGCTACACCTTC.

V gene TRBV25-1 combines with J gene TRBJ1-2; 8 bases are shared with TRBD1. The CDR3 runs to 14 residues. In germline, CDR1 is MGHDK, CDR2 SYGVNS. V lost 0 bases to trimming and J lost 5 bases; unmatched junction nucleotides: 2. The CDR3 spells CASSEYGQGYGYTF. The DNA of the CDR3 is TGTGCCAGCAGTGAATACGGACAGGGTTATGGCTACACCTTC.

The chain joins TRBV11-3 to TRBJ2-7; maybe TRBD1 (6 bases). Germline V gene sequence: CDR1 SGHNT, CDR2 YENEEA. The CDR3 consists of 17 residues. V lost 0 bases and J 6 bases, leaving 21 bases between the germline ends. The DNA of the CDR3 is TGTGCCAGCAGCTTAGAGGGTTCGGGTCAGGGGAATCTCGAGCAGTACTTC. It codes for CASSLEGSGQGNLEQYF.

A few counts support this clone. V and J are TRBV3-1 (or the pseudogene TRBV3-2) and TRBJ1-3; D gene unclear. The CDR3 has 15 amino acids. Germline-derived CDR1 and CDR2 are LGHDT and YNNKEL (reference sequence). The V and J ends lost 0 bases and 4 bases respectively, with 10 bases between them. The CDR3 coding sequence is TGTGCCAGCAGCCAAGAGGGGAGTCGCGGAAACACCATATATTTT. It yields the protein CASSQEGSRGNTIYF.

V usage is TRBV5-6 and J usage is TRBJ2-7; D is possibly TRBD1 (5 bases). Between the trimmed V and J ends, which lost 1 base and 7 bases, there was a span of 12 bases. Germline V lookup: CDR1 SGHDT, CDR2 YYEEEE. The CDR3 has 13 amino acids. The CDR3 DNA sequence: TGTGCCAGCAGCTTGTTGCAGGGTGGGGAGCAGTACTTC. It specifies CASSLLQGGEQYF. The variable domain in full, with the rest retrieved from reference TRBV5-6 and TRBJ2-7, is DAGVTQSPTHLIKTRGQQVTLRCSPKSGHDTVSWYQQALGQGPQFIFQYYEEEERQRGNFPDRFSGHQFPNYSSELNVNALLLGDSALYLCASSLLQGGEQYFGPGTRLTVT.

In its sample, this clone was seen once. The rearrangement joins TRBV27 to TRBJ2-1; 16 bases are a match to TRBD2. The CDR3 runs 16 residues. The J segment lost 8 bases and the V segment lost 7 bases, leaving 8 bases of the junction unmatched. Germline assignment: CDR1 MNHEY and CDR2 SMNVEV (reference sequence). The CDR3 DNA reads TGTGCCAGCACTGCGGGACTAGCGGGGGGGGGAGATGAGCAGTTCTTC. Protein: CASTAGLAGGGDEQFF.

This clone appeared once. The chain has TRBV27 and TRBJ2-1; D is unresolved. CDR3 length: 16 residues. Germline V lookup: CDR1 MNHEY, CDR2 SMNVEV (reference sequence). The V end was cut by 5 bases, the J end by 4 bases, with 18 bases between. The CDR3, as DNA: TGTGCCAGCAGTCCCCTCGTCCCCGAGGTTTACAATGAGCAGTTCTTC. It is translated as CASSPLVPEVYNEQFF.

CDR3 amino acids: CAISEVRRTGNSPLHF. CDR3 bases: TGTGCCATCAGTGAGGTTCGTAGGACAGGTAATTCACCCCTCCACTTT. The rearrangement links TRBV10-3 to TRBJ1-6, with TRBD1 matching over 7 bases. Germline V lookup: CDR1 ENHRY, CDR2 SYGVKD. V lost 2 bases, J lost 6 bases, and 7 bases stayed unmatched. This CDR3 region has 16 residues.